Following are 5 T cell receptor beta chains from one sample sequenced in a study of CD4 T cells in relation to SARS-CoV-2 and coronaviruses. These TCRs are of unknown antigen specificity. Some clones are missing from TCRdb's copy, which holds only in-frame ones; the method was immunoSEQ multiplex PCR. Of some 30,000 clones in the sample, about three quarters were seen once. Unexposed donor CD4+ T cells date from 2011-2018, before the COVID-19 pandemic. CD4+ T cells were isolated from the cells after less than 13 days of culture. The source material was CD4+ T cells from PBMCs, cultured in vitro. The receptors derive from a human donor in good health.

The CDR3, as DNA: TGTGCCAGCAGAATGGGACACGCCTATGGCTACACCTTC. Protein: CASRMGHAYGYTF. The chain recombines TRBV7-9 with TRBJ1-2, with D possibly TRBD1 on 6 matching bases. Per germline, CDR1 SEHNR and CDR2 FQNEAQ (reference sequence). Trimming pared 6 bases from V and 4 bases from J, leaving 12 bases between. The CDR3 covers 13 residues.

This clone has just a few counts. The V call is TRBV4-3, the J call TRBJ2-2; D uncertain. The CDR3 runs 15 residues. V shed 0 bases and J shed 4 bases, with 9 bases lying between them. Germline CDR1 and CDR2: LGHNA and YSLEER. The CDR3 sequence is CASSQEPASTGELFF. Written as DNA, the CDR3 is TGCGCCAGCAGCCAAGAACCAGCTAGCACCGGGGAGCTGTTTTTT.

Only a few counts were recorded for this clone. CDR3 loop: CASSYSSSGLAVLSSYNEQFF. DNA for the CDR3: TGTGCCAGCAGTTACTCGAGCTCAGGCCTAGCGGTTCTTAGCTCCTACAATGAGCAGTTCTTC. This chain links TRBV6-2 or TRBV6-3 with TRBJ2-1; 7 bases agree with TRBD2. Germline assignment: CDR1 MNHEY and CDR2 SVGEGT. This CDR3 comprises 21 residues. V trimming: 0 bases; J trimming: 0 bases; junction bases outside the gene matches: 17.

This chain joins TRBV5-1 and TRBJ2-1, with 11 bases identical to TRBD1. Trimming at V came to 4 bases and at J to 4 bases, leaving 4 bases not matched to a gene. Germline V gene sequence: CDR1 SGHRS, CDR2 YFSETQ. The CDR3 is made up of 15 amino acids. CDR3: CASSTDRGRYNEQFF. The CDR3 nucleotides read TGCGCCAGCAGCACGGACAGGGGGCGGTACAATGAGCAGTTCTTC.

This chain uses TRBV6-2 or TRBV6-3 with TRBJ2-5; possibly TRBD2 for D (6 bases). The CDR3 is made up of 14 amino acids. V lost 5 bases, J lost 4 bases, and 14 bases lay in between. Germline V CDR1 and CDR2: MNHEY, SVGEGT. The CDR3, as DNA: TGTGCCAGCAGTACCCGGAGGGGAGGAGAGACCCAGTACTTC. This sequence encodes CASSTRRGGETQYF.